A selection of T cell receptor beta chains follows, all from one sample in a study of shared clonotypes between healthy human individuals. Method: immunoSEQ multiplex PCR; TCRdb's copy keeps in-frame clones and lacks some. This table has 2 million to 2.5 million clones, just over 90% appearing once. Sequenced input: naive CD4+ T cells from PBMCs. These receptors came from a man younger than 30 in good health. Some clones in this sample may be carry-over from other donors' samples. The CDR3 runs from the conserved cysteine through the conserved F or W. D genes are given only for firm matches. Size tells how often a clone was seen (once, few, many) or the class of an expanded clone, and some rows leave it out.

j_call	v_call	clone_size	d_call	cdr3_nt	cdr3_aa
TRBJ1-2	TRBV30	.	.	TGTGCCTGGAGGTGGGGACGGGTAAACTATGGCTACACCTTC	CAWRWGRVNYGYTF
TRBJ2-4	TRBV5-6	.	TRBD2	TGTGCCAGCAGCGGGACTAGTTCGGGAAACATTCAGTACTTC	CASSGTSSGNIQYF
TRBJ2-3	TRBV20-1	.	.	TGCAGTGCGGGGGAGACAGATACGCAGTATTTT	CSAGETDTQYF
TRBJ2-1	TRBV6-5	.	TRBD1	TGTGCCAGCAGCAGAACAGGGGCTGGAAATGAGCAGTTCTTC	CASSRTGAGNEQFF
TRBJ2-7	TRBV5-6	.	.	TGTGCCAGCAGCCCGAACTCGCCCAGCGGGTTTACCTACGAGCAGTACTTC	CASSPNSPSGFTYEQYF
TRBJ2-5	TRBV29-1	once	TRBD1	TGCAGCGTTGAGACGGGACAGGGGCAAGAGACCCAGTACTTC	CSVETGQGQETQYF
TRBJ2-3	TRBV5-4	.	TRBD2	TGTGCCAGCAGCTTGGCCCTACTAGCGGACACAGATACGCAGTATTTT	CASSLALLADTDTQYF
TRBJ1-5	TRBV19	once	.	TGTGCCAGTGCCATCGGGGGGGCGCAGCCCCAGCATTTT	CASAIGGAQPQHF
TRBJ1-1	TRBV6-5	.	TRBD1	TGTGCCAGGGGACAGGGGGGCACTGAAGCTTTCTTT	CARGQGGTEAFF
TRBJ2-7	TRBV6-5	.	TRBD1	TGTGCCAGCAGCCCAGGGACAGGGGAGAACGAGCAGTACTTC	CASSPGTGENEQYF
TRBJ2-7	TRBV2	.	.	TGTGCCAGCAGGACCTCAGGGTTATCCTACGAGCAGTACTTC	CASRTSGLSYEQYF
TRBJ1-4	TRBV7-9	.	.	TGTGCCAGCAGCCGGTACAGGGACACTAATGAAAAACTGTTTTTT	CASSRYRDTNEKLFF
TRBJ2-5	TRBV7-9	.	TRBD1	TGTGCCAGCACCCCAGGGGGCTCGCTAGAGACCCAGTACTTC	CASTPGGSLETQYF
TRBJ2-3	TRBV5-3	.	TRBD2	TGTGCCAGAAGCTTGGGGAAAGGCCTAGCGGTGACAGATACGCAGTATTTT	CARSLGKGLAVTDTQYF
TRBJ1-3	TRBV30	.	.	TGTGCCTGGGCCATGAACAGCGGAAACACCATATATTTT	CAWAMNSGNTIYF
TRBJ2-7	TRBV7-3	.	.	TGTGCCAGCAGCTTATTTTCAGGGAGCTCCTACGAGCAGTACTTC	CASSLFSGSSYEQYF
TRBJ2-7	TRBV6-5	.	.	TGTGCCACCTCCATTAAGAGGACGGGGTACTACGAGCAGTACTTC	CATSIKRTGYYEQYF
TRBJ1-1	TRBV27	.	.	TGTGCCAGCAGTTTCAGGCCGAGGGGGTACACTGAAGCTTTCTTT	CASSFRPRGYTEAFF
TRBJ2-3	TRBV5-4	once	TRBD1	TGTGCCAGCTGGGAGACAGGGGACACAGATACGCAGTATTTT	CASWETGDTDTQYF
TRBJ2-5	TRBV13	.	.	TGTGCCAGCAGCAGCAGGGGGGGAGAGACCCAGTACTTC	CASSSRGGETQYF
TRBJ2-3	TRBV7-9	.	TRBD1	TGTGCCAGCAGCCTGGGACAGGGGGTGTTGAGCACAGATACGCAGTATTTT	CASSLGQGVLSTDTQYF
TRBJ2-6	TRBV30	.	.	TGTGCCTGGAGTGTAGGCGGCTCTGGGGCCAACGTCCTGACTTTC	CAWSVGGSGANVLTF
TRBJ2-1	TRBV27	.	.	TGTGCCAGCAGTTTGGGCCGGGACGCCGGCGGTGAGCAGTTCTTC	CASSLGRDAGGEQFF
TRBJ2-2	TRBV2	.	TRBD2	TGTGCCAGCAGCTTACTAGCGGGAGGGGGCACCGGGGAGCTGTTTTTT	CASSLLAGGGTGELFF
TRBJ1-5	TRBV5-1	.	.	TGCGCCAGCAGCGGGGGCGGGATTTATAGCAATCAGCCCCAGCATTTT	CASSGGGIYSNQPQHF
TRBJ2-5	TRBV11-2	.	.	TGTGCCAGCAGCCCAGTTGGGGAGACCCAGTACTTC	CASSPVGETQYF
TRBJ2-1	TRBV5-1	.	TRBD1	TGCGCCAGCAGCTTGGGCGACACAGGGGTGGACAATGAGCAGTTCTTC	CASSLGDTGVDNEQFF
TRBJ1-5	TRBV18	.	.	TGTGCCAGCTCACCACTGCGGGTGAGCCAGCCCCAGCATTTT	CASSPLRVSQPQHF
TRBJ1-2	TRBV30	.	.	TGTGCCTGGAGTGTATCACAGGGAGACATCTATGGCTACACCTTC	CAWSVSQGDIYGYTF
TRBJ2-1	TRBV2	.	TRBD2	TGTGCCACCCAACCTAGGGAGGGCCTCAATGAGCAGTTCTTC	CATQPREGLNEQFF
TRBJ2-7	TRBV11-2	.	.	TGTGCCAGCAGCTTAGAGGCCCCAGTCCGTAGGCAGTACTTC	CASSLEAPVRRQYF
TRBJ2-5	TRBV27	.	TRBD2	TGTGCCAGCAGGGAAATAGCGGGAGTAAAGGAGACCCAGTACTTC	CASREIAGVKETQYF
TRBJ1-2	TRBV27	.	.	TGTGCCAGCAGTTTATTCAGCCCCGGGACAATAGCTAACTATGGCTACACCTTC	CASSLFSPGTIANYGYTF
TRBJ1-1	TRBV29-1	.	.	TGCAGCGCCAGGACCGAGTTTGGCACTGAAGCTTTCTTT	CSARTEFGTEAFF
TRBJ2-3	TRBV5-4	.	.	TGTGCCAGCAGCTTGGTAGTATCTAGCACAGATACGCAGTATTTT	CASSLVVSSTDTQYF
TRBJ1-2	TRBV5-1	.	.	TGCGCCAGCAGCTTGAGTCTGGGCCAACCCGCGGGCTACACCTTC	CASSLSLGQPAGYTF
TRBJ2-7	TRBV5-1	.	.	TGCGCCAGCAGCTTGGGTGGGGCTAACTCCTACGAGCAGTACTTC	CASSLGGANSYEQYF
TRBJ2-7	TRBV21-1	.	.	TGTGCCAGCTTAAACACGGGTATAGGCTACGAGCAGTACTTC	CASLNTGIGYEQYF
TRBJ2-6	TRBV7-3	.	TRBD1	TGTGCCAGCAGCTTAAGGTCAGGGGGTGGCTCTGGGGCCAACGTCCTGACTTTC	CASSLRSGGGSGANVLTF